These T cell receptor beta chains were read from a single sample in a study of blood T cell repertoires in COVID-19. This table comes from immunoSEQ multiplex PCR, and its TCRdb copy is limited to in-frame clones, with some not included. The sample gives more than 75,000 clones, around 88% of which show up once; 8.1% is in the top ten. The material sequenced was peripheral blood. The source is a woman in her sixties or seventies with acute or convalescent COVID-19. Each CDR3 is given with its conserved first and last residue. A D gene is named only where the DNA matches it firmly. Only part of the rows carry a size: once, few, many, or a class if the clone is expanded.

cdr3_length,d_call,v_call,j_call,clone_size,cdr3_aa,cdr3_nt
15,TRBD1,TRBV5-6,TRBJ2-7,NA,CASSPGGQGLREQYF,TGTGCCAGCAGCCCGGGGGGACAGGGCCTACGTGAGCAGTACTTC
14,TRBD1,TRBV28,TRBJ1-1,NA,CASSSVTGGAVSFF,TGTGCCAGCAGTTCCGTAACAGGGGGCGCGGTATCTTTCTTT
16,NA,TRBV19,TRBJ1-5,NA,CASSMRVDNSNQPQHF,TGTGCCAGTAGTATGAGGGTCGATAATAGCAATCAGCCCCAGCATTTT
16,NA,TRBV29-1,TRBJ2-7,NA,CSVEGREDRNSYEQYF,TGCAGCGTTGAAGGAAGAGAGGACAGAAACTCCTACGAGCAGTACTTC
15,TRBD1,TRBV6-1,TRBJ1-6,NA,CASSEKAGGSLPLHF,TGTGCCAGCAGTGAGAAGGCAGGGGGAAGTTTACCCCTCCACTTT
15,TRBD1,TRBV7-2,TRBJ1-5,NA,CASSPSRTGNQPQHF,TGTGCCAGCAGCCCTTCGAGGACAGGGAATCAGCCCCAGCATTTT
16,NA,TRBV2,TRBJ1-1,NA,CASTPVGPAGNTEAFF,TGTGCCAGCACCCCCGTTGGTCCTGCGGGAAACACTGAAGCTTTCTTT
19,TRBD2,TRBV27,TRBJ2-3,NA,CASSLMGLASSFTPDTQYF,TGTGCCAGCAGTTTGATGGGACTAGCCTCATCGTTCACTCCAGATACGCAGTATTTT
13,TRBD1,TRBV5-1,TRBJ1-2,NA,CASSDGQGYGYTF,TGCGCCAGCAGCGATGGACAGGGCTATGGCTACACCTTC
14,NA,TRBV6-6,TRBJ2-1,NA,CASSYQDSYNEQFF,TGTGCCAGCAGTTACCAGGACTCCTACAATGAGCAGTTCTTC
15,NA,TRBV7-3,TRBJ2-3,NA,CASSSAGLTTDTQYF,TGTGCCAGCAGCAGCGCAGGGCTCACAACAGATACGCAGTATTTT
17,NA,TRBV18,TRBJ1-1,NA,CASSPLQDSLPVTEAFF,TGTGCCAGCTCACCACTACAAGACTCTCTCCCTGTTACTGAAGCTTTCTTT
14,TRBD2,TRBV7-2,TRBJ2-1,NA,CASSSTGGRNEQFF,TGTGCCAGCAGTTCAACGGGGGGGCGGAATGAGCAGTTCTTC
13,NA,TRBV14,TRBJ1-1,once,CASSHAGDTEAFF,TGTGCCAGCAGCCATGCAGGGGACACTGAAGCTTTCTTT
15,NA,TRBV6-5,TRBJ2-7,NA,CASSPTGLMEGEQYF,TGTGCCAGCAGTCCCACCGGACTAATGGAGGGTGAGCAGTACTTC
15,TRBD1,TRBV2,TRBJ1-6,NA,CASNRQGANNSPLHF,TGTGCCAGCAATAGACAGGGGGCTAATAATTCACCCCTCCACTTT
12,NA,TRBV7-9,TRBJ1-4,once,CASSPGIEKLFF,TGTGCCAGCAGCCCCGGGATTGAAAAACTGTTTTTT
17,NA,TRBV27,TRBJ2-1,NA,CASSSPLQRTSYNEQFF,TGTGCCAGCAGTTCCCCCCTCCAGCGAACCTCCTACAATGAGCAGTTCTTC
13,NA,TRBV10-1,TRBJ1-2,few,CASSPDRVRGYTF,TGCGCCAGCAGTCCGGACAGAGTGCGTGGCTACACCTTC
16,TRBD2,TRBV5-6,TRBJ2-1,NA,CASSLLGLAGENEQFF,TGTGCCAGCAGCCTGCTGGGACTAGCGGGCGAAAATGAGCAGTTCTTC
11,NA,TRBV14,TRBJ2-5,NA,CASSSRETQYF,TGTGCCAGCAGCTCGCGAGAGACCCAGTACTTC
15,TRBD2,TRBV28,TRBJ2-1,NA,CASRTPGLGGNEQFF,TGTGCCAGCAGGACACCGGGACTAGGAGGCAATGAGCAGTTCTTC
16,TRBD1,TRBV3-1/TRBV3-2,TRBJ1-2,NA,CASSQLAGQGAGGYTF,TGTGCCAGCAGCCAGTTGGCCGGGCAGGGGGCCGGAGGCTACACCTTC
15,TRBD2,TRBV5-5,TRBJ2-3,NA,CASSLVGGGTDTQYF,TGTGCCAGCAGCTTGGTCGGGGGGGGCACAGATACGCAGTATTTT
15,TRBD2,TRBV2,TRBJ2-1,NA,CASVLAGGPYNEQFF,TGTGCCAGCGTCTTAGCGGGAGGCCCCTACAATGAGCAGTTCTTC
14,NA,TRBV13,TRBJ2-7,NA,CASSPGLNSYEQYF,TGTGCCAGCAGCCCGGGACTGAATAGCTACGAGCAGTACTTC
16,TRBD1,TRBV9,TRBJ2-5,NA,CASSSGTGGLGETQYF,TGTGCCAGCAGCTCCGGGACAGGGGGCTTGGGGGAGACCCAGTACTTC
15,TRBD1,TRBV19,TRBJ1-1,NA,CASSIELDRDTEAFF,TGTGCCAGTAGTATCGAGCTGGACAGGGACACTGAAGCTTTCTTT
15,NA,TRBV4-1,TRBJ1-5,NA,CASSQDPQSNQPQHF,TGCGCCAGCAGCCAAGATCCCCAGAGCAATCAGCCCCAGCATTTT
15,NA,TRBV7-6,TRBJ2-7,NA,CASSLEQSTSYEQYF,TGTGCCAGCAGCTTAGAACAGTCGACGTCCTACGAGCAGTACTTC
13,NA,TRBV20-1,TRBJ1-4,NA,CSASRTAGEKLFF,TGCAGTGCTAGTAGGACAGCCGGTGAAAAACTGTTTTTT
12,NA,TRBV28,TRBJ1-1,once,CASSSVNTEAFF,TGTGCCAGCAGTTCCGTGAACACTGAAGCTTTCTTT
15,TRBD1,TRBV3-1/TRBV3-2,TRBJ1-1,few,CASSLTGQGFVEAFF,TGTGCCAGCAGCCTAACGGGACAGGGTTTTGTTGAAGCTTTCTTT
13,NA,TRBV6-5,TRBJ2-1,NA,CASSIFGYNEQFF,TGTGCCAGCAGCATCTTCGGCTACAATGAGCAGTTCTTC
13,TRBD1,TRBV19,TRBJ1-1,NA,CASSTTGGREAFF,TGTGCCAGTAGTACCACAGGGGGGCGTGAAGCTTTCTTT
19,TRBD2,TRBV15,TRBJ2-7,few,CATSSREGWGGLSTYEQYF,TGTGCCACCAGCTCCCGAGAAGGATGGGGGGGACTGTCCACCTACGAGCAGTACTTC
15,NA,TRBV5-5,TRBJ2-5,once,CASSGYRDSRENQYF,TGTGCCAGCAGCGGATACCGGGACTCCCGCGAGAACCAGTACTTC
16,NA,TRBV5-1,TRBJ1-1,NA,CASSLGVGQGNTEAFF,TGCGCCAGCAGCTTGGGGGTTGGGCAGGGTAACACTGAAGCTTTCTTT
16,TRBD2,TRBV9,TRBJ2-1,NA,CASSSRLAGGRNEQFF,TGTGCCAGCAGCTCAAGACTAGCGGGGGGGAGGAATGAGCAGTTCTTC
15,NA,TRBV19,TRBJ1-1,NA,CASSDIRPMNTEAFF,TGTGCCAGTAGTGATATCCGTCCTATGAACACTGAAGCTTTCTTT
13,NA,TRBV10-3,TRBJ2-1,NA,CAISEWAYNEQFF,TGTGCCATCAGTGAATGGGCTTACAATGAGCAGTTCTTC
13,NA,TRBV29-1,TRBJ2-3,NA,CSVTQGFADTQYF,TGCAGCGTGACACAGGGCTTCGCAGATACGCAGTATTTT
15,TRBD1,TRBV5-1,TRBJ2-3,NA,CASSGPGQGMDTQYF,TGCGCCAGCAGCGGACCGGGACAGGGTATGGATACGCAGTATTTT
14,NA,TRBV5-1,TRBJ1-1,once,CASSSTQTGGRAFF,TGCGCCAGCAGCTCGACCCAGACAGGAGGTCGGGCTTTCTTT
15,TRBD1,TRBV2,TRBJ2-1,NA,CASSVYRGLVNEQFF,TGTGCCAGCAGTGTATACAGGGGGCTGGTCAATGAGCAGTTCTTC
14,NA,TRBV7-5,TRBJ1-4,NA,CVRSDRDRGEKLFF,TGTGTCAGAAGCGACCGGGACAGAGGGGAAAAACTGTTTTTT